The present entry profiles one T cell receptor beta chain with its context. Using immunoSEQ multiplex PCR, the repertoire was profiled, and TCRdb retains in-frame clones only, with some absent. Of some 460,000 clones listed, 70% to 90% are singletons. Germline V lookup: CDR1 MNHEY, CDR2 SVGAGI. The V and J ends lost 8 bases and 5 bases, in that order; junction bases with no gene match: 6. CDR3 length equals 14 residues. These data originate in a study of blood T cell repertoires in COVID-19. Sequencing was done on a sample of PBMCs or T cells enriched from blood (not recorded which). This receptor was identified in a woman aged 18 to 35 with acute COVID-19. This rearrangement joins TRBV6-5 to TRBJ1-3; 10 bases map to TRBD1. The CDR3 is CASGGDRGRNTIYF. CDR3 in DNA: TGTGCCAGCGGGGGGGACAGGGGAAGAAACACCATATATTTT.